The 28 T cell receptor beta chains below come from one sample, sequenced in a study of blood T cells in healthy people across ages. Next came a second PCR, run for roughly 6 to 11 cycles, which used a sample-barcoded 5' primer along with a J-beta primer mix. TCRdb fed the 5' RACE reads into MiXCR, producing one record per CDR3 protein. The sample lists hundreds of thousands of distinct CDR3 sequences; over 45% were seen once. Sequencing input: blood. The receptors here all came from a man aged 60-69 years in good health.

This clonotype was detected a few times. The chain combines TRBV5-4 with TRBJ2-1, with D perhaps matching TRBD1 (5 bases). Trimming stripped 2 bases from V and 12 bases from J, with 15 bases between. Germline V lookup: CDR1 SGHNT, CDR2 YYREEE (reference sequence). This CDR3 is built from 13 residues. The chain's CDR3 is CASSLNELQGQFF. The CDR3 DNA sequence: TGTGCCAGCAGCTTAAACGAGCTTCAGGGGCAGTTCTTC.

This chain connects TRBV10-3 to TRBJ1-2; D is unresolved. Trimming shortened V by 2 bases and J by 7 bases, and 14 bases separated the two germline ends. Germline V gives CDR1 ENHRY, CDR2 SYGVKD. The CDR3 is 14 amino acids. CDR3 protein: CAISEPRGLGGYTF. The CDR3 nucleotides are TGTGCCATCAGTGAGCCTCGAGGGTTGGGTGGCTACACCTTC.

The chain uses TRBV28 and TRBJ2-5, with 10 bases aligning to TRBD2. The trim removed 4 bases at V and 5 bases at J, leaving 7 bases unmatched. Germline values: CDR1 MDHEN, CDR2 SYDVKM. This CDR3 has 15 residues. The CDR3 nucleotides are TGTGCCAGCAGTTCCTTAGCGGGAGGAATGGAGACCCAGTACTTC. Its translation is CASSSLAGGMETQYF.

V is TRBV20-1 and J is TRBJ2-1, with TRBD2 matching over 16 bases. The V gene end was trimmed by 0 bases and the J gene end by 7 bases; junction bases not matched to a gene: 12. The CDR3 extends over 19 amino acids. CDR1 DFQATT and CDR2 SNEGSKA come from the germline V gene (reference sequence). The CDR3 DNA sequence: TGCAGTGCTAGAGATCCGGGGACTAGCGGGAGGGTTGGGCTGAATGAGCAGTTCTTC. Amino acids: CSARDPGTSGRVGLNEQFF.

The rearrangement joins TRBV7-3 to TRBJ2-1; D is unclear. V gave up 0 bases and J gave up 6 bases, with 9 bases separating them. CDR1 and CDR2 (germline): SGHTA, FQGTGA. There are 14 residues in the CDR3. The CDR3 DNA reads TGTGCCAGCAGCTTAACCCCTAGGGTCAATGAGCAGTTCTTC. Its protein is CASSLTPRVNEQFF.

In the case of this clonotype: A read error may be the cause here, since a much bigger clone is one base away. The chain joins TRBV7-9 to TRBJ1-5; maybe TRBD1 (6 bases). Germline-derived CDR1 and CDR2 are SEHNR and FQNEAQ (reference sequence). The V and J ends lost 4 bases and 3 bases respectively, with 22 bases between them. The CDR3 runs 18 residues. This CDR3 reads CASSSGRLGGGPNQPQHF. The CDR3 DNA is TGTGCCAGCAGCTCAGGGCGCCTAGGGGGAGGACCCAATCAGCCCCAGCATTTT.

The chain joins TRBV20-1 to TRBJ2-3; 9 bases align to TRBD2. This CDR3 has 16 amino acids. With V trimmed by 3 bases and J by 3 bases, 10 bases remained unmatched. CDR1 is DFQATT and CDR2 is SNEGSKA in the germline V gene (reference sequence). The CDR3 loop is CSASPASGASTDTQYF. CDR3 sequence (DNA): TGCAGTGCTAGTCCTGCTAGCGGGGCGTCGACAGATACGCAGTATTTT.

The sample holds a few counts of this clonotype. The genes are TRBV20-1 and TRBJ1-2, with 8 bases aligning to TRBD1. Trimming removed 0 bases from V and 4 bases from J; junction bases left unmatched: 7. Germline V gene data show CDR1 as DFQATT and CDR2 as SNEGSKA (reference sequence). The CDR3 is 15 amino acids. CDR3 residues: CSAREGTGRAYGYTF. CDR3 coding DNA: TGCAGTGCTAGAGAAGGGACAGGAAGAGCCTATGGCTACACCTTC.

CDR3 nucleotides: TGCGCCAGCAGCCAAGAAGGACTAGGCGGGAATGAGCAGTTCTTC. It encodes CASSQEGLGGNEQFF. This rearrangement joins TRBV4-3 to TRBJ2-1, with 7 nucleotides matching TRBD2. This CDR3 has 15 amino acids. The ends lost 0 bases at V and 7 bases at J; junction bases unmatched: 6. The germline V gene has CDR1 LGHNA and CDR2 YSLEER.

The genes are TRBV12-3 or TRBV12-4 and TRBJ2-1; 9 bases are shared with TRBD1. The CDR3 totals 15 residues. Germline trimming cut 7 bases from V and 5 bases from J; bases unmatched to any gene: 9. CDR3 bases: TGTGCCAGCATCTTCGGACAGGGGAGGAACAATGAGCAGTTCTTC. Protein: CASIFGQGRNNEQFF.

The J gene is TRBJ2-3, the V gene TRBV29-1, with D perhaps matching TRBD1 (6 bases). Germline loops: CDR1 SQVTM, CDR2 ANQGSEA. V shed 4 bases and J shed 4 bases, with 15 bases lying between them. The CDR3 runs to 14 residues. The DNA of the CDR3 is TGCAGCGTTGTAGGCGGCAGGGGACCAGATACGCAGTATTTT. It specifies CSVVGGRGPDTQYF.

The CDR3 coding sequence is TGTGCCAGCAGCGGAAAGGCCTTAGCGGGGGCCGGGTATGAGCAGTTCTTC. Its protein is CASSGKALAGAGYEQFF. The rearrangement joins TRBV7-2 to TRBJ2-1, with TRBD2 matching over 9 bases. Germline V gene sequence: CDR1 SGHTA, CDR2 FQGNSA. This CDR3 is 17 amino acids long. After removal of 5 bases from V and 8 bases from J, the junction contained 16 bases not matched to a gene.

This clonotype was seen just once. Mismatch with germline at one junction end may stem from a read error. This chain links TRBV7-2 with TRBJ2-3; D is possibly TRBD2 (6 bases). Germline V gene lookup returns CDR1 SGHTA and CDR2 FQGNSA. The CDR3 is 17 amino acids. This chain's CDR3 is CASSPTGRGKVADTRYF. The DNA of the CDR3 is TGTGCCAGCAGCCCCACCGGACGCGGGAAGGTCGCAGATACGCGGTATTTT. Based on the CDR3 plus reference TRBV7-2 and TRBJ2-3, the full variable domain is GAGVSQSPSNKVTEKGKDVELRCDPISGHTALYWYRQSLGQGLEFLIYFQGNSAPDKSGLPSDRFSAERTGGSVSTLTIQRTQQEDSAVYLCASSPTGRGKVADTRYFGPGTRLTVL.

The genes are TRBV10-3 and TRBJ2-4; 9 bases agree with TRBD1. TRBJ2-7 explains the end of the DNA better; the J call may be wrong. The CDR3 spans 14 residues. Germline CDR1 reads ENHRY; CDR2 reads SYGVKD. The chain's CDR3 is CAVRGQGSTYEQYF. The CDR3, as DNA: TGTGCCGTGAGGGGACAGGGTTCTACCTACGAGCAGTACTTC.

The sample holds a few counts of this clonotype. The chain joins TRBV7-3 to TRBJ2-1; possible D gene TRBD2, 5 bases. The germline CDR1 and CDR2 sequences are SGHTA and FQGTGA. The CDR3 loop spans 14 amino acids. Trimming pared 3 bases from V and 2 bases from J, leaving 8 bases between. The CDR3 sequence is CASSLSGTYNEQFF. As DNA, the CDR3 is TGTGCCAGCAGCTTGAGCGGAACCTACAATGAGCAGTTCTTC.

The chain recombines TRBV6-6 with TRBJ2-3; D perhaps matches TRBD2 (5 bases). This CDR3 has 14 amino acids. Germline V gene sequence: CDR1 MNHNY, CDR2 SVGAGI (reference sequence). The germline V and J ends were trimmed by 6 bases and 1 base, with 11 bases remaining between them. The CDR3 loop is CASSQTRGTDTQYF. CDR3 nucleotide sequence: TGTGCCAGCAGCCAAACTAGAGGCACAGATACGCAGTATTTT.

CDR3 in DNA: TGTGCCAGCACCCCTCCCCACGGACAATCTAGCACAGATACGCAGTATTTT. Its translation is CASTPPHGQSSTDTQYF. V gene TRBV28 combines with J gene TRBJ2-3, with D possibly TRBD1 on 5 matching bases. Germline lookup yields CDR1 MDHEN and CDR2 SYDVKM. The CDR3 spans 17 residues. V gave up 7 bases and J gave up 0 bases, with 20 bases separating them.

V is TRBV5-5 and J is TRBJ1-2; 7 nucleotides align to TRBD1. V gave up 0 bases and J gave up 5 bases; unmatched junction bases: 4. This CDR3 comprises 14 residues. CDR1 and CDR2 from the germline V gene are SGHKS and YYEKEE (reference sequence). The CDR3 DNA sequence: TGTGCCAGCAGCTTGGCCGGGACAGAGTATGGCTACACCTTC. This gives the protein CASSLAGTEYGYTF.

The rearrangement uses TRBV7-9 and TRBJ2-3; TRBD2 is a possible D gene (6 bases). V lost 1 base and J lost 2, with 10 bases in between. Germline assignment: CDR1 SEHNR and CDR2 FQNEAQ (reference sequence). The CDR3 totals 15 residues. CDR3 coding DNA: TGTGCCAGCAGCTTAGATTCACTAGCCACAGATACGCAGTATTTT. Its protein product is CASSLDSLATDTQYF.

The rearrangement links TRBV29-1 to TRBJ1-2, with D tentatively TRBD1 (6 bases). Germline-derived CDR1 and CDR2 are SQVTM and ANQGSEA. Trimming removed 1 base from V and 8 bases from J, with 14 bases in between. The CDR3 sequence is 13 residues long. The CDR3 coding sequence is TGCAGCGTTGAAGGCGGGTGGCAGGGGGGCTACACCTTC. Its translation is CSVEGGWQGGYTF.

This clonotype has just one count. This chain joins TRBV30 and TRBJ2-1; D is perhaps TRBD1 or TRBD2 (6 bases each). Germline V gene data show CDR1 as GTSNPN and CDR2 as SVGIG (reference sequence). The CDR3 has 16 amino acids. V lost 0 bases to trimming and J lost 4 bases, with 16 bases between them. CDR3 nucleotide sequence: TGTGCCTGGAGTGTAGGAGGAGGGACACCTTACAATGAGCAGTTCTTC. Protein: CAWSVGGGTPYNEQFF.

There are a few counts of this clonotype. The V and J genes are TRBV28 and TRBJ2-3; D not resolved. With 5 bases removed from V and 6 bases from J, the gap between germline ends came to 12 bases. Germline V lookup: CDR1 MDHEN, CDR2 SYDVKM. CDR3 length equals 13 residues. CDR3 amino acids: CASSPVLTDTQYF. In nucleotides, the CDR3 is TGTGCCAGCAGTCCGGTCCTGACGGATACGCAGTATTTT.

This clonotype was seen ten or more times. The chain employs TRBV29-1 and TRBJ2-7; TRBD2 is a possible D gene (5 bases). Germline V CDR1 and CDR2: SQVTM, ANQGSEA. This CDR3 comprises 13 residues. This CDR3 is CSARAVILDEQYF. CDR3 DNA: TGCTCCGCTCGGGCAGTGATACTAGACGAGCAGTACTTC.

V gene TRBV10-3 combines with J gene TRBJ2-1; the D is unclear. The J call may not be correct, given that the DNA end is closer to TRBJ2-7. The CDR3 totals 12 residues. The germline V gene encodes CDR1 ENHRY and CDR2 SYGVKD. The DNA of the CDR3 is TGTGCCATCAGTGCGGGCTACAATGAGCAGTACTTC. Translation: CAISAGYNEQYF.

This clonotype has at least ten counts. The rearrangement uses TRBV7-2 and TRBJ1-4; no clear D. Trimming took off 0 bases at V and 5 bases at J, with 10 bases between the two ends. This CDR3 is built from 15 residues. Germline CDR1 and CDR2: SGHTA and FQGNSA. The CDR3 DNA follows: TGTGCCAGCAGCTTAGCGCTAGGCTTCAATGAAAAACTGTTTTTT. Encoded protein: CASSLALGFNEKLFF. Supplemented by reference TRBV7-2 and TRBJ1-4, the full variable domain reads GAGVSQSPSNKVTEKGKDVELRCDPISGHTALYWYRQSLGQGLEFLIYFQGNSAPDKSGLPSDRFSAERTGGSVSTLTIQRTQQEDSAVYLCASSLALGFNEKLFFGSGTQLSVL.

The chain links TRBV6-5 to TRBJ2-7; 9 bases are shared with TRBD2. The V and J ends lost 5 bases and 7 bases, in that order; junction bases with no gene match: 12. This CDR3 spans 15 amino acids. Germline lookup yields CDR1 MNHEY and CDR2 SVGAGI. CDR3 DNA sequence: TGTGCCAGCAGTAGAGCGGGAGGACGAAACAATGAGCAGTACTTC. Translated, it gives CASSRAGGRNNEQYF.

This clonotype was found a few times. A junction end diverges from the germline sequence, so it may reflect a read error. V gene TRBV7-7 combines with J gene TRBJ1-6, with a weak D call TRBD1 (5 bases). From germline, CDR1 is SSHAT and CDR2 FNYEAQ (reference sequence). This CDR3 contains 16 residues. The CDR3 here is CASSLLGGTSSPPLHF. The CDR3, as DNA: TGTGCTAGCAGCTTATTAGGCGGGACTTCTTCCCCACCCCTCCACTTT.

The rearrangement uses TRBV30 and TRBJ2-1; D not certain. The CDR3 sequence is 11 residues long. Germline V gene data show CDR1 as GTSNPN and CDR2 as SVGIG (reference sequence). The V end was cut by 2 bases, the J end by 7 bases, with 6 bases between. CDR3 region: CAWSHMNEQFF. The DNA of the CDR3 is TGTGCCTGGAGTCATATGAATGAGCAGTTCTTC. The full variable domain, with the rest looked up from reference TRBV30 and TRBJ2-1, is SQTIHQWPATLVQPVGSPLSLECTVEGTSNPNLYWYRQAAGRGLQLLFYSVGIGQISSEVPQNLSASRPQDRQFILSSKKLLLSDSGFYLCAWSHMNEQFFGPGTRLTVL.